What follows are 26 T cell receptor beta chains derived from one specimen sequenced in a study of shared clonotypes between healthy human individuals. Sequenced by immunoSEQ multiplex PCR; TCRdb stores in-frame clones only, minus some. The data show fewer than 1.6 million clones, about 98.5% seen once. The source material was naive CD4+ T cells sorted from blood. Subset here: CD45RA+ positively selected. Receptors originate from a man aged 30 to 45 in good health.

CDR3 sequence: CASSPAPGGSGGDRSVQYF. CDR3 DNA: TGTGCCAGCTCTCCCGCGCCAGGGGGTAGCGGGGGGGACCGCTCGGTGCAGTACTTC. V usage is TRBV18 and J usage is TRBJ2-7; 11 positions match TRBD2. CDR1 and CDR2 (germline): KGHSH, LQKENI. CDR3 length: 19 residues. With V trimmed by 6 bases and J by 9 bases, 25 bases remained unmatched.

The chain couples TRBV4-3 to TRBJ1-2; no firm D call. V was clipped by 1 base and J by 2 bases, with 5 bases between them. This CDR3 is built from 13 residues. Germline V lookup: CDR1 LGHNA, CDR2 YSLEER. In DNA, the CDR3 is TGCGCCAGCAGCCAAGCAAACAACTATGGCTACACCTTC. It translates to CASSQANNYGYTF.

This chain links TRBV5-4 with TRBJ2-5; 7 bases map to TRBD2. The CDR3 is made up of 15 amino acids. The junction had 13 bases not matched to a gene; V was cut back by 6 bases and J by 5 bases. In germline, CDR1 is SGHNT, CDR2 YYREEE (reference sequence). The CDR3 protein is CASTSLVGGAETQYF. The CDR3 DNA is TGTGCCAGCACCTCCCTAGTGGGAGGGGCGGAGACCCAGTACTTC.

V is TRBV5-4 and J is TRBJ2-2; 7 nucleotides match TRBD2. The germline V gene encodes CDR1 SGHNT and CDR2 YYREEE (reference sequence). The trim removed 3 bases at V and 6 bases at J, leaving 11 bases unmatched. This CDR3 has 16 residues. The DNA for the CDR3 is TGTGCCAGCAGCTGGGGGGGTATCAGGGAAGCCGGGGAGCTGTTTTTT. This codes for CASSWGGIREAGELFF.

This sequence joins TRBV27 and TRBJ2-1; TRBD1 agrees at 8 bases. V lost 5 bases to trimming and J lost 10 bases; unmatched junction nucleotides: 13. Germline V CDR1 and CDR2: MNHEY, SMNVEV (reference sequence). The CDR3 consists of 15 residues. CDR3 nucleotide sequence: TGTGCCAGCAGTCCCTGGACAGGGCAGGGTCCCGAGCAGTTCTTC. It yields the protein CASSPWTGQGPEQFF.

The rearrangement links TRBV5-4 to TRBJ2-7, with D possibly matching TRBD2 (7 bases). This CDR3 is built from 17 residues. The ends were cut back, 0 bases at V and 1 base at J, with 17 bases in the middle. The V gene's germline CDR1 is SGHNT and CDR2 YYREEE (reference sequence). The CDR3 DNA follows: TGTGCCAGCAGCTTGGCCGTAGGGGGAGGGTCGTCCTACGAGCAGTACTTC. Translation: CASSLAVGGGSSYEQYF. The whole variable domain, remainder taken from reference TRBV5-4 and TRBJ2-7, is ETGVTQSPTHLIKTRGQQVTLRCSSQSGHNTVSWYQQALGQGPQFIFQYYREEENGRGNFPPRFSGLQFPNYSSELNVNALELDDSALYLCASSLAVGGGSSYEQYFGPGTRLTVT.

The CDR3 here is CASSQVGTGYEKLFF. The CDR3 nucleotides are TGTGCCAGCAGCCAAGTCGGGACAGGGTATGAAAAACTGTTTTTT. The V call is TRBV4-2, the J call TRBJ1-4; 9 positions match TRBD1. The V gene's germline CDR1 is LGHNA and CDR2 YNFKEQ. This CDR3 has 15 amino acids. The V gene end was trimmed by 1 base and the J gene end by 6 bases; junction bases not matched to a gene: 3.

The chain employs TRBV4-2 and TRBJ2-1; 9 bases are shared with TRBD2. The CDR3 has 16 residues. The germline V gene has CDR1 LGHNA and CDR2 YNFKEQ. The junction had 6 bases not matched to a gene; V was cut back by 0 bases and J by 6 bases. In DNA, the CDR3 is TGTGCCAGCAGCCAAGAACTTAGCGGGAGCGGCAATGAGCAGTTCTTC. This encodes CASSQELSGSGNEQFF.

CDR3 in DNA: TGTGCCAGTAGTTACTACGGGGAAAAACTGTTTTTT. It encodes CASSYYGEKLFF. The gene calls are TRBV19 and TRBJ1-4; D gene uncertain. Trimming pared 5 bases from V and 8 bases from J, leaving 9 bases between. The CDR3 covers 12 residues. Germline V gene sequence: CDR1 LNHDA, CDR2 SQIVND (reference sequence).

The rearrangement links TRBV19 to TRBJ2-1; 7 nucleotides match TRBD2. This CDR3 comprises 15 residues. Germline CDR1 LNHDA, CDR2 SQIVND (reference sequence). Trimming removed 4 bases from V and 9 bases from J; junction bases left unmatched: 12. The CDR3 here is CASSTGPHPGGEQFF. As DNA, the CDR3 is TGTGCCAGTAGTACCGGACCCCACCCGGGGGGTGAGCAGTTCTTC.

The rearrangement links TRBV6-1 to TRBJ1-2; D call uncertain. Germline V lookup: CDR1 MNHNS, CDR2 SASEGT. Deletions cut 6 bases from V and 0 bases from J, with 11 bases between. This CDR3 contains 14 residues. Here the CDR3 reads CASSSRGTNYGYTF. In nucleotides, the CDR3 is TGTGCCAGCAGCTCACGGGGAACTAACTATGGCTACACCTTC.

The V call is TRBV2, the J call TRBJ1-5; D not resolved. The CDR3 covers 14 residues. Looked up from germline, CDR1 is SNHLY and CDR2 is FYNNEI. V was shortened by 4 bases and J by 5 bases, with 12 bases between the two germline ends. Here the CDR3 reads CASSVAQEHQPQHF. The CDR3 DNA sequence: TGTGCCAGCAGTGTCGCCCAGGAACATCAGCCCCAGCATTTT.

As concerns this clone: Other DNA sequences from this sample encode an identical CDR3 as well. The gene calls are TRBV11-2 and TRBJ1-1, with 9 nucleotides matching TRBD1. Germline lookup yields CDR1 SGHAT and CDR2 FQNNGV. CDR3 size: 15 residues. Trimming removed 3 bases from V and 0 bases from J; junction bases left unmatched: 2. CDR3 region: CASSLGTGLNTEAFF. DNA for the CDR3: TGTGCCAGCAGCTTGGGGACAGGGTTGAACACTGAAGCTTTCTTT.

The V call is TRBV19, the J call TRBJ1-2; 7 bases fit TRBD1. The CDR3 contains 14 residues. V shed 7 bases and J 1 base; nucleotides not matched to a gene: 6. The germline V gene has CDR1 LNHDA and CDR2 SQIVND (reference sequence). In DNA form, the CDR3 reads TGTGCCAGTACCACCGGGACAGTTAACTATGGCTACACCTTC. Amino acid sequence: CASTTGTVNYGYTF.

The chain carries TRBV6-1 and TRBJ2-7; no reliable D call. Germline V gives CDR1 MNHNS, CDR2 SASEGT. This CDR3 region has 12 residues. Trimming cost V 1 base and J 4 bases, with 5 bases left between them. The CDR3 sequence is CASSEVNYEQYF. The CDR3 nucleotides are TGTGCCAGCAGTGAAGTAAATTACGAGCAGTACTTC.

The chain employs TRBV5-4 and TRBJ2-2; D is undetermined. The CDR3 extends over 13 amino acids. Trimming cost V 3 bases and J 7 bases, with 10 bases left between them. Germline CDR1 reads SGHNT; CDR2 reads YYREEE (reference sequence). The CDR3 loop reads CASSSGFIGELFF. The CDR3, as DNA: TGTGCCAGCAGCTCGGGTTTTATCGGGGAGCTGTTTTTT.

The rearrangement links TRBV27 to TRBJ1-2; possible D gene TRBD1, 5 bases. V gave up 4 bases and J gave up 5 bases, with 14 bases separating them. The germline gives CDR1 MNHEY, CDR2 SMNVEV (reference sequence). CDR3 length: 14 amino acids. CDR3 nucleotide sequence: TGTGCCAGCAGTTCCCCCGGGGAGGGGTATGGCTACACCTTC. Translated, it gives CASSSPGEGYGYTF.

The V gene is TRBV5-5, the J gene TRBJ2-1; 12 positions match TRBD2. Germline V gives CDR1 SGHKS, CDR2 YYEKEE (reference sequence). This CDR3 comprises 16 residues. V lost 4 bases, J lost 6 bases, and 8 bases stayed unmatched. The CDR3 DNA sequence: TGTGCCAGCAGCCGATGGGGACTAGCGGGTTTCAATGAGCAGTTCTTC. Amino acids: CASSRWGLAGFNEQFF. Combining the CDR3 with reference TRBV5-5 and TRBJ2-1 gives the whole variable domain DAGVTQSPTHLIKTRGQQVTLRCSPISGHKSVSWYQQVLGQGPQFIFQYYEKEERGRGNFPDRFSARQFPNYSSELNVNALLLGDSALYLCASSRWGLAGFNEQFFGPGTRLTVL.

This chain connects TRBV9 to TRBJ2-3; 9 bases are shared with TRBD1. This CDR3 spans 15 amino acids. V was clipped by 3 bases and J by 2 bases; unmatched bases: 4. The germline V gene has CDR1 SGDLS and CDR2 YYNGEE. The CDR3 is CASSGGTGTTDTQYF. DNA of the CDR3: TGTGCCAGCAGCGGAGGGACAGGGACCACAGATACGCAGTATTTT.

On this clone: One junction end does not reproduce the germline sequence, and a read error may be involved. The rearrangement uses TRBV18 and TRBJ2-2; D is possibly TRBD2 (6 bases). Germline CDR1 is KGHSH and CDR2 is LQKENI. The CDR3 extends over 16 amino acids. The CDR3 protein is CASSPPGLMNTGELFF. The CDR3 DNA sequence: TGTGCCAGCTCGCCACCGGGACTGATGAATACCGGGGAGCTGTTTTTT.

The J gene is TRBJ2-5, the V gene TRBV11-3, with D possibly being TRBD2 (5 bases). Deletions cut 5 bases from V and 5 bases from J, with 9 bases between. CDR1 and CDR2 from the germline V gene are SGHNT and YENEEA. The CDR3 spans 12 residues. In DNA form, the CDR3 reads TGTGCCAGCAGCCCAACGGGGGAGACCCAGTACTTC. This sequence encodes CASSPTGETQYF.

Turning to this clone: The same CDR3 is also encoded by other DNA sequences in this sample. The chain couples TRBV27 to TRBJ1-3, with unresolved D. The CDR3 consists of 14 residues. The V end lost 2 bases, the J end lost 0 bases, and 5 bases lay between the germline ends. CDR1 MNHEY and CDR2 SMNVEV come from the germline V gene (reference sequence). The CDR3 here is CASSLRGSGNTIYF. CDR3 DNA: TGTGCCAGCAGTTTACGGGGCTCTGGAAACACCATATATTTT.

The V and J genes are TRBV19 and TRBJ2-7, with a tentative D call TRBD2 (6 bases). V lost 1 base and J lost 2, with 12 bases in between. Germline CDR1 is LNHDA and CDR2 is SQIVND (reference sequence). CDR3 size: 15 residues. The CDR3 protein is CASSIAASETYEQYF. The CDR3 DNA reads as TGTGCCAGTAGTATAGCGGCTAGCGAAACCTACGAGCAGTACTTC.

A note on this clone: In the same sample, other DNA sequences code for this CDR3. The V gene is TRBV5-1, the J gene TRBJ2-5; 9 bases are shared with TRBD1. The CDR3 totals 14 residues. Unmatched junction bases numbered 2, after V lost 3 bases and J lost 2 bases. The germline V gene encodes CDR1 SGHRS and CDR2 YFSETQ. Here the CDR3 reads CASSSGQGQETQYF. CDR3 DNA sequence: TGCGCCAGCAGCTCTGGACAGGGGCAAGAGACCCAGTACTTC.

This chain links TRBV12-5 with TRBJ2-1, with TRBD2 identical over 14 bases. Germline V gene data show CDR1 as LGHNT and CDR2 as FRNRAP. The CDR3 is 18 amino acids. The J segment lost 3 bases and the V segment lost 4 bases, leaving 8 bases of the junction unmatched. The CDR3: CASGYHGLAGGHYNEQFF. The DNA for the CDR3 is TGTGCTAGTGGTTACCACGGACTAGCGGGAGGACACTACAATGAGCAGTTCTTC.

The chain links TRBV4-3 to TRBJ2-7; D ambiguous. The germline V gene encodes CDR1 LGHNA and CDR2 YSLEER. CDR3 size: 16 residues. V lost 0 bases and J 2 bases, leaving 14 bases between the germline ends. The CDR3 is CASSQDAAGATYEQYF. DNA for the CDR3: TGCGCCAGCAGCCAAGACGCCGCAGGAGCCACCTACGAGCAGTACTTC.